The 9 T cell receptor beta chains in this list originate from one sample, sequenced in a study of beta chain features in type 1 diabetes. These TCRs' antigens remain unknown. Expressed TCRB transcripts were sequenced because the isolated RNA had all been reverse transcribed beforehand. Produced via immunoSEQ multiplex PCR; TCRdb's table is partial and in-frame only. The repertoire has a few hundred thousand clones, 9.6% of them found once; the top ten carry about 0.64%. Overall study findings and caveats: Within each of all four CD4+ subsets, Type 1 diabetes patients had TCRB CDR3s that were moderately but significantly shorter.

Material: central memory CD4+ T cells from blood. The receptors here all came from a young man with type 1 diabetes.

This clone was found a few times. The chain employs TRBV7-8 and TRBJ1-5; unclear D gene. This CDR3 contains 13 residues. V lost 1 base and J 4 bases, leaving 5 bases between the germline ends. Looked up from germline, CDR1 is SGHVS and CDR2 is FQNEAQ. The CDR3 spells CASSLDRNQPQHF. The CDR3 DNA is TGTGCCAGCAGCTTAGACCGTAATCAGCCCCAGCATTTT.

The chain joins TRBV6-5 to TRBJ1-5; D not resolved. V dropped 8 bases and J dropped 3 bases, with 11 bases sitting between them. This CDR3 is built from 13 residues. Germline CDR1 reads MNHEY; CDR2 reads SVGAGI. The CDR3 protein is CASADSTNQPQHF. CDR3 nucleotide sequence: TGTGCCAGCGCGGACTCTACCAATCAGCCCCAGCATTTT.

This clone came up once. The V call is TRBV7-2, the J call TRBJ2-5; D may be TRBD1 (5 bases). TRBJ2-7 matches the DNA end more closely, so the J call is doubtful. Germline V gene data show CDR1 as SGHTA and CDR2 as FQGNSA. The CDR3 extends over 14 amino acids. The CDR3 DNA reads TGTGCCAGCAGCTCAATGACAGTTTCCTACGAGCAGTACTTC. As protein: CASSSMTVSYEQYF.

J is TRBJ2-2 and V is TRBV14, with D unclear. CDR1 and CDR2 (germline): SGHDN, FVKESK. Trimming shortened V by 3 bases and J by 1 base, and 15 bases separated the two germline ends. This CDR3 is 17 amino acids long. The CDR3 is CASSQVETLLNTGELFF. CDR3 sequence (DNA): TGTGCCAGCAGCCAGGTTGAGACCCTTCTGAACACCGGGGAGCTGTTTTTT.

This clone was counted many times. The chain employs TRBV18 and TRBJ2-1; 12 bases align to TRBD2. This CDR3 comprises 16 residues. Germline V CDR1 and CDR2: KGHSH, LQKENI. Germline trimming cut 3 bases from V and 9 bases from J; bases unmatched to any gene: 9. The CDR3 sequence is CASSPPQLAGGFEQFF. CDR3 bases: TGTGCCAGCTCACCTCCGCAGCTAGCGGGAGGGTTTGAGCAGTTCTTC. Looking up the rest from reference TRBV18 and TRBJ2-1 gives the full variable domain: NAGVMQNPRHLVRRRGQEARLRCSPMKGHSHVYWYRQLPEEGLKFMVYLQKENIIDESGMPKERFSAEFPKEGPSILRIQQVVRGDSAAYFCASSPPQLAGGFEQFFGPGTRLTVL.

This clone appeared a few times. V is TRBV28 and J is TRBJ2-5; either TRBD1 or TRBD2 may fit D (6 bases each). Germline V gene lookup returns CDR1 MDHEN and CDR2 SYDVKM. The CDR3 consists of 17 residues. Between the trimmed V and J ends, which lost 5 bases and 2 bases, there was a span of 21 bases. The CDR3 nucleotides are TGTGCCAGCAGTCGGAGGGGGGCAGCGGGCGGACAAGAGACCCAGTACTTC. This encodes CASSRRGAAGGQETQYF. The full variable domain, with the rest looked up from reference TRBV28 and TRBJ2-5, is DVKVTQSSRYLVKRTGEKVFLECVQDMDHENMFWYRQDPGLGLRLIYFSYDVKMKEKGDIPEGYSVSREKKERFSLILESASTNQTSMYLCASSRRGAAGGQETQYFGPGTRLLVL.

The V and J genes are TRBV6-5 and TRBJ2-2; D is uncertain. The germline gives CDR1 MNHEY, CDR2 SVGAGI. The CDR3 spans 14 residues. Trimming left V 7 bases short and J 1 base short, with 10 bases between. The CDR3 region has the DNA TGTGCCAGCAATAACCTACAGAACACCGGGGAGCTGTTTTTT. Amino acid sequence: CASNNLQNTGELFF.

This clone has a handful of counts. The chain employs TRBV14 and TRBJ2-5, with D possibly called TRBD1 or TRBD2 (5 bases each). Trimming left V 0 bases short and J 0 bases short, with 8 bases between. Per germline, CDR1 SGHDN and CDR2 FVKESK. The CDR3 extends over 15 amino acids. CDR3 DNA sequence: TGTGCCAGCAGCCAAGATTGGGGACACCAAGAGACCCAGTACTTC. Translated: CASSQDWGHQETQYF. The variable domain in full, with the rest retrieved from reference TRBV14 and TRBJ2-5, is EAGVTQFPSHSVIEKGQTVTLRCDPISGHDNLYWYRRVMGKEIKFLLHFVKESKQDESGMPNNRFLAERTGGTYSTLKVQPAELEDSGVYFCASSQDWGHQETQYFGPGTRLLVL.

This clone was found a few times. V and J are TRBV5-1 and TRBJ2-3, with 8 bases that match TRBD1. The ends lost 6 bases at V and 3 bases at J; junction bases unmatched: 6. Germline CDR1 reads SGHRS; CDR2 reads YFSETQ. The CDR3 totals 14 residues. The CDR3 here is CASNDRGGTDTQYF. As DNA, the CDR3 is TGCGCCAGCAACGACAGGGGAGGTACAGATACGCAGTATTTT.